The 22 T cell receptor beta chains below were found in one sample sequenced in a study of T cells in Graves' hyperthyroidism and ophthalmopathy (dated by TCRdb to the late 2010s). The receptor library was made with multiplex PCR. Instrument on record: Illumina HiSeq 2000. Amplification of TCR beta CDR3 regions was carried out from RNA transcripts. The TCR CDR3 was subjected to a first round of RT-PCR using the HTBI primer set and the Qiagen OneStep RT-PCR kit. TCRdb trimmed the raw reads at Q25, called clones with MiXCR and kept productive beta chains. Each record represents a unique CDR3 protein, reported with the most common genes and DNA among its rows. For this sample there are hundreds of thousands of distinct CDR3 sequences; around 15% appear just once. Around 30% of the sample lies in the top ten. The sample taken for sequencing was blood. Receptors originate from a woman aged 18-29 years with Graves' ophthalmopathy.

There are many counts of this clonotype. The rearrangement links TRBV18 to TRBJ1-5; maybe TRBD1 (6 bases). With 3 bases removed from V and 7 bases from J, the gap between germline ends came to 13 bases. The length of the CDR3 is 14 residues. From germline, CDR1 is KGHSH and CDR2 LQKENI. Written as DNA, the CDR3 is TGTGCCAGCTCACCGCAACAGGGAGGACAGCCCCAGCATTTT. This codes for CASSPQQGGQPQHF.

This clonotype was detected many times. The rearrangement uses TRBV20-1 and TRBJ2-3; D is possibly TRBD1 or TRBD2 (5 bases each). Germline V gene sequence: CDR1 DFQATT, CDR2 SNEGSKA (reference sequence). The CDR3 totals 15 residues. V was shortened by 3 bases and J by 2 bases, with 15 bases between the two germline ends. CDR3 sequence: CSARSPRGNTDTQYF. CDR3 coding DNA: TGCAGTGCTAGGTCCCCACGGGGCAACACAGATACGCAGTATTTT.

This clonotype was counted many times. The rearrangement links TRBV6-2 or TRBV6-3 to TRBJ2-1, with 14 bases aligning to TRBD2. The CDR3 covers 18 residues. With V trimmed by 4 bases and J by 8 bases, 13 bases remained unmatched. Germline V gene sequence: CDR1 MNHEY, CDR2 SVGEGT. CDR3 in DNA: TGTGCCAGCAGTTTCGATGGACTAGCGGGAGGTGTCGGCGATGAGCAGTTCTTC. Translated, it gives CASSFDGLAGGVGDEQFF.

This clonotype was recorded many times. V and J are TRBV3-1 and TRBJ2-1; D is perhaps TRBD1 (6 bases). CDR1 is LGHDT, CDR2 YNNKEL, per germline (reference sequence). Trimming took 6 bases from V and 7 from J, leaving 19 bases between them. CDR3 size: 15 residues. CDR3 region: CASRHLGAVLNEQFF. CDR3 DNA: TGTGCCAGCAGACACTTGGGGGCCGTATTAAATGAGCAGTTCTTC.

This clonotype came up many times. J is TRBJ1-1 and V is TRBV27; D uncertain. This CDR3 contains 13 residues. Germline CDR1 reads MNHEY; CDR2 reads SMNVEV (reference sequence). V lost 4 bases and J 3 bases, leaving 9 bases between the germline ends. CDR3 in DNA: TGTGCCAGCAGTTATAGGGAATACACTGAAGCTTTCTTT. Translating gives CASSYREYTEAFF.

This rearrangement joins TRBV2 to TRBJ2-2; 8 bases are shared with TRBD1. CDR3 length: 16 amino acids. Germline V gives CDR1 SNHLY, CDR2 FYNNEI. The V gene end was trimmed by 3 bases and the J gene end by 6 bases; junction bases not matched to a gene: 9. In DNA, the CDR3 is TGTGCCAGCAGTGATATATGGCAGGGGGCCCCCGGGGAGCTGTTTTTT. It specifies CASSDIWQGAPGELFF.

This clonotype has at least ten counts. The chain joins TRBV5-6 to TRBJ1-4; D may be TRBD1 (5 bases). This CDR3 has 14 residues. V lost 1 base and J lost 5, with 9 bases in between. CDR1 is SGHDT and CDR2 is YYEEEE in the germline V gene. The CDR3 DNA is TGTGCCAGCAGCTTGTGGGGGTGGAATGAAAAACTGTTTTTT. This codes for CASSLWGWNEKLFF.

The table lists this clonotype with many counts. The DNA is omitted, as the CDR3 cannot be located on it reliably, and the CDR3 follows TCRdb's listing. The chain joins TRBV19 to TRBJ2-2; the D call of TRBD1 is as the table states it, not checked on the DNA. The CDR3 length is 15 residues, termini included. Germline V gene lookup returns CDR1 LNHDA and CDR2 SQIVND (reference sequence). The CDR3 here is CASSSGDANTGELFF.

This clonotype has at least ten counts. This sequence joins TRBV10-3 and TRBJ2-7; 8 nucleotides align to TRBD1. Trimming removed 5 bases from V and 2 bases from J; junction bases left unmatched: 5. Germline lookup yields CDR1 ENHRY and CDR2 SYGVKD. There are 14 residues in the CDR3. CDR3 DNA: TGTGCCATCAGTCTACAGGGGGGCGCCTACGAGCAGTACTTC. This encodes CAISLQGGAYEQYF.

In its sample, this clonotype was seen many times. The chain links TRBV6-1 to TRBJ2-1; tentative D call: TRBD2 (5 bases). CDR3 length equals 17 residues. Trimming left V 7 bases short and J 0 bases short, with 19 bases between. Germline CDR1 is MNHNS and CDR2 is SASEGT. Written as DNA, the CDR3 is TGTGCCAGCATCTCTCAGATTCGCAGCGGCTCCTACAATGAGCAGTTCTTC. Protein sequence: CASISQIRSGSYNEQFF.

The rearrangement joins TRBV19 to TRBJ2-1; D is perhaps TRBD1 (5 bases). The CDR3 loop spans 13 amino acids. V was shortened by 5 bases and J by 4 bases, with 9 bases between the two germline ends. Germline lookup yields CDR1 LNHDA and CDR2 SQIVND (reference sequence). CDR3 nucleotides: TGTGCCAGTAGTTCACACAGGTACAATGAGCAGTTCTTC. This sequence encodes CASSSHRYNEQFF.

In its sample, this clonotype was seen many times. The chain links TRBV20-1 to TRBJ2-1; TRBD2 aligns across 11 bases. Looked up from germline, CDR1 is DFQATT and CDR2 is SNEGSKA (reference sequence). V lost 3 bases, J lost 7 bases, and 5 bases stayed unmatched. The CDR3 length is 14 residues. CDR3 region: CSASGTSGMNEQFF. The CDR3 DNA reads TGCAGTGCTAGTGGGACTAGCGGAATGAATGAGCAGTTCTTC.

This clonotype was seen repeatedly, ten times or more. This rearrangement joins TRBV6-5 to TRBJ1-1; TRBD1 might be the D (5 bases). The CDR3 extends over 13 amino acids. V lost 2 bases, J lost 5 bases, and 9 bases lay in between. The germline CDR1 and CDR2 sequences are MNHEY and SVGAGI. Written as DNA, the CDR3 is TGTGCCAGCAGTTACGATCCAGGGACTGAAGCTTTCTTT. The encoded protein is CASSYDPGTEAFF.

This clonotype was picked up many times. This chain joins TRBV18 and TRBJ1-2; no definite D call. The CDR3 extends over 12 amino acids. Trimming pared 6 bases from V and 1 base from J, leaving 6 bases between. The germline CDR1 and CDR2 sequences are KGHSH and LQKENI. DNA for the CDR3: TGTGCCAGCTCGGATAATAACTATGGCTACACCTTC. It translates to CASSDNNYGYTF.

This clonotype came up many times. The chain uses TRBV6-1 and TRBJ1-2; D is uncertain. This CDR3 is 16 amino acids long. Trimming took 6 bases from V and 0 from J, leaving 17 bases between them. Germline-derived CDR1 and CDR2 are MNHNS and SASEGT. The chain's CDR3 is CASREPYDLANYGYTF. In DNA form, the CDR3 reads TGTGCCAGCAGGGAGCCTTATGACCTAGCTAACTATGGCTACACCTTC.

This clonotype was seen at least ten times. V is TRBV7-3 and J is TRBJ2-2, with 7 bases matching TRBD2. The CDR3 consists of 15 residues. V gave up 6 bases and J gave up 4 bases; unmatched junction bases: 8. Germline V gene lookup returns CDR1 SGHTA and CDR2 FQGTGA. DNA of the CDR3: TGTGCCAGCAGACCGCAGACTAGCCGCACCGGGGAGCTGTTTTTT. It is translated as CASRPQTSRTGELFF.

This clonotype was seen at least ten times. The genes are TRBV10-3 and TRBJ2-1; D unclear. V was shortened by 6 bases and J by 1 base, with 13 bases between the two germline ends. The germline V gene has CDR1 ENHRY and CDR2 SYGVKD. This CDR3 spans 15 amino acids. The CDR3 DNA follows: TGTGCCATCAGGCCGTCGGGTATGTCCTACAATGAGCAGTTCTTC. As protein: CAIRPSGMSYNEQFF.

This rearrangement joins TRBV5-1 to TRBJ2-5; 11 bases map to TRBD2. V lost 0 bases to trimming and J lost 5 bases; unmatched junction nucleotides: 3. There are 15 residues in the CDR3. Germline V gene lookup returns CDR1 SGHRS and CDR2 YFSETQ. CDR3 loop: CASSLVSGGAETQYF. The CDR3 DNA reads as TGCGCCAGCAGCTTGGTTAGCGGGGGGGCGGAGACCCAGTACTTC.

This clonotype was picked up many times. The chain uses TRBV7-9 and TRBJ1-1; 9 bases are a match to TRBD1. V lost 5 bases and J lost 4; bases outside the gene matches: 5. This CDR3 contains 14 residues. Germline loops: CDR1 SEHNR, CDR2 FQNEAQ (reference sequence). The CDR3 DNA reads TGTGCCAGCAGCCCACAGGGGGCAGGCACTGAAGCTTTCTTT. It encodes CASSPQGAGTEAFF.

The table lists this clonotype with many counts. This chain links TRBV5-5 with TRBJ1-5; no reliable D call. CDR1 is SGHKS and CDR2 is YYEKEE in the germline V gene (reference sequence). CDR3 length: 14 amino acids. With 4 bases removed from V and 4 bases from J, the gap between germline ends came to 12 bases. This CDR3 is CASSPDPINQPQHF. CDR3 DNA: TGTGCCAGCAGCCCCGATCCCATAAATCAGCCCCAGCATTTT.

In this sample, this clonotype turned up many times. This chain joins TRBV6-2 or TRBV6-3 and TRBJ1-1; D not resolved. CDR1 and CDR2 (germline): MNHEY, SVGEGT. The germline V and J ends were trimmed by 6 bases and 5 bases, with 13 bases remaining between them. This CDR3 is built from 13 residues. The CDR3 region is CASRYTDGTEAFF. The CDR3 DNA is TGTGCCAGCAGGTACACAGATGGGACTGAAGCTTTCTTT.

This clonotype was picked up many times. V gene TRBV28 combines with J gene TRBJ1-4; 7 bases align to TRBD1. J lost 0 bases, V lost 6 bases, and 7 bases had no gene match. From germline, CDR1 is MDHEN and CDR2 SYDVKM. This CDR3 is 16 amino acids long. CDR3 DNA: TGTGCCAGCAGCAAAACAGGGGTTGCAACTAATGAAAAACTGTTTTTT. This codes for CASSKTGVATNEKLFF.